This T cell receptor beta chain was documented in a study of response to subunit inactivated influenza vaccine. Study outcomes and limitations: New T cells are recruited in small numbers by each seasonal influenza vaccination, according to the authors' suggestion.

TCRdb ran MiXCR on the RT-PCR reads and lists one entry per CDR3 protein. The sample yields 450,000 to 700,000 distinct CDR3 sequences, 13% to 15% seen once. Germline CDR1 reads SGHRS; CDR2 reads YFSETQ. This CDR3 contains 16 residues. The J segment lost 0 bases and the V segment lost 3 bases, leaving 6 bases of the junction unmatched. This clonotype was found a few times. The antigen remains undetermined. The chain uses TRBV5-1 and TRBJ2-7, with 10 bases aligning to TRBD2. This material consisted of PBMCs from blood, taken approximately 13 days after vaccination. The TCR originated in a man in his forties or fifties who received an inactivated influenza vaccine. CDR3 DNA sequence: TGCGCCAGCAGCTACCTACCTAGCGGGAGCTCCTACGAGCAGTACTTC. Its translation: CASSYLPSGSSYEQYF.